This TCR beta chain is drawn from a study of blood T cell repertoires in COVID-19. At the level of the study: The origin of the acute and convalescent COVID-19 samples was the United States, Italy and Spain. PBMCs, B-cell-depleted T cells, or T cells were the source of the cDNA or gDNA that made up the material.

CDR1 and CDR2 (germline): MNHEY, SVGEGT. Trimming pared 4 bases from V and 3 bases from J, leaving 10 bases between. The length of the CDR3 is 14 residues. Authors' processing steps: Scientists estimated how many nucleated cells there were by amplifying reference gene primers. Assay used: immunoSEQ multiplex PCR; TCRdb lists only in-frame clones, some missing. The DNA gave D and trimming, while V, J and clone size come from that table. The repertoire includes 150,000 to 200,000 clones, approximately 90% of them detected once, and 4% to 5% sits in the top ten. The source is a human donor in a cohort sampled during active COVID-19. The chain combines TRBV6-2 or TRBV6-3 with TRBJ1-5; TRBD1 might be the D (6 bases). The material sequenced was peripheral blood. CDR3 sequence: CASSLQGNNQPQHF. The CDR3 DNA reads TGTGCCAGCAGTTTACAGGGAAACAATCAGCCCCAGCATTTT.